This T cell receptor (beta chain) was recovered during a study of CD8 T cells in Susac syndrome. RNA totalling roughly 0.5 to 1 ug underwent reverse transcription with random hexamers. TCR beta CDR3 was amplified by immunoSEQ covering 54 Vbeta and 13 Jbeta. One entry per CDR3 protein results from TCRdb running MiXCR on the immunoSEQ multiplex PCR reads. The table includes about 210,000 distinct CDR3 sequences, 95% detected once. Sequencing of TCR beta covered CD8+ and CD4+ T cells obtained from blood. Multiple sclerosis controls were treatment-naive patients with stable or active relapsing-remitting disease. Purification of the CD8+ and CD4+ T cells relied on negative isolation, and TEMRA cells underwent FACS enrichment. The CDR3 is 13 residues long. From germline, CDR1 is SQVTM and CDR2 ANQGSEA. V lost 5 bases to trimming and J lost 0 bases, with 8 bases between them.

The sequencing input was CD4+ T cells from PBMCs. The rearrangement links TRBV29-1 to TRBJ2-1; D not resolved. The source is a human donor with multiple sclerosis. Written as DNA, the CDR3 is TGCAGCGTTACAAAGAGCTCCTACAATGAGCAGTTCTTC. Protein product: CSVTKSSYNEQFF.